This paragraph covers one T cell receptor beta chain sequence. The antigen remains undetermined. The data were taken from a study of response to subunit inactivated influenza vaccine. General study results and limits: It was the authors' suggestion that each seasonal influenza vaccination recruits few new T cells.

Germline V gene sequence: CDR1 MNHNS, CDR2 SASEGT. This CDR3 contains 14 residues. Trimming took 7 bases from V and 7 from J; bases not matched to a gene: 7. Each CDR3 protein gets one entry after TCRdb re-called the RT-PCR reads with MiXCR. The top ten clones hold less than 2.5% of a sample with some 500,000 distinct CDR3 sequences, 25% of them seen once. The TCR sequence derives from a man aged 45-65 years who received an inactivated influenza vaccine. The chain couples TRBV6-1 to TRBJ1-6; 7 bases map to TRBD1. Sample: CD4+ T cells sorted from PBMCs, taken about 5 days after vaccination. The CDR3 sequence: CASTGQAGNSPLHF. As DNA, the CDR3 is TGTGCCAGCACCGGACAGGCTGGCAATTCACCCCTCCACTTT.